These T cell receptor beta chains were read from a single sample in a study of CD8 T cells in Susac syndrome. TCRdb re-analysed the immunoSEQ multiplex PCR reads in MiXCR, keeping a single row per CDR3 protein. The sample shows around 270,000 distinct CDR3 sequences, approximately 85% of them seen only once. The sequenced material came from CD8+ T cells from PBMCs. The receptors were gathered from a human donor with multiple sclerosis. The CDR3 runs from the conserved cysteine through the conserved F or W. Fields, in order: clone size, D gene, V gene, J gene, CDR3 DNA, CDR3 protein. D genes are given only for firm matches. Clone size is given for some rows only: seen once, a few or many times, or a class if the clone is expanded.

abundance: .; d_gene: .; v_gene: TRBV6-1; j_gene: TRBJ1-1; CDR3nt: TGTGCCACCCAAGGATCTGGGCCCCGACGTCAGAACACTGAAGCTTTCTTT; CDR3aa: CATQGSGPRRQNTEAFF
abundance: few; d_gene: .; v_gene: TRBV6-2/TRBV6-3; j_gene: TRBJ1-5; CDR3nt: TGTGCCAGCACTGACAGTAGCAATCAGCCCCAGCATTTT; CDR3aa: CASTDSSNQPQHF
abundance: .; d_gene: .; v_gene: TRBV15; j_gene: TRBJ1-1; CDR3nt: TGTGCCACCAGCAGAGAGCCAGTAAACAGGGAAAATGAAGCTTTCTTT; CDR3aa: CATSREPVNRENEAFF
abundance: .; d_gene: .; v_gene: TRBV7-8; j_gene: TRBJ1-2; CDR3nt: TGTGCCAGCACCTTGGGGGGGCCCAATGATGGCTACACCTTC; CDR3aa: CASTLGGPNDGYTF
abundance: once; d_gene: .; v_gene: TRBV5-6; j_gene: TRBJ2-1; CDR3nt: TGTGCCAGCAGCTCCACAGGGCCCAATGAGCAGTTCTTC; CDR3aa: CASSSTGPNEQFF
abundance: .; d_gene: .; v_gene: TRBV10-2; j_gene: TRBJ1-5; CDR3nt: TGCGCCAGCAGGCCGGGGGGTGATCAGCCCCAGCATTTT; CDR3aa: CASRPGGDQPQHF
abundance: .; d_gene: .; v_gene: TRBV25-1; j_gene: TRBJ1-2; CDR3nt: TGTGCCAGCAGTGAATTGGGGGGATCTGGCTACACCTTC; CDR3aa: CASSELGGSGYTF
abundance: .; d_gene: TRBD2; v_gene: TRBV11-2; j_gene: TRBJ2-1; CDR3nt: TGTGCCAGCAGCTTGGACCCGGGACTAGCAGTCAATGAGCAGTTCTTC; CDR3aa: CASSLDPGLAVNEQFF
abundance: .; d_gene: TRBD2; v_gene: TRBV10-2; j_gene: TRBJ2-7; CDR3nt: TGCGCCAGCAGTCCGGAACTAGCGGGAGCCTACGAGCAGTACTTC; CDR3aa: CASSPELAGAYEQYF
abundance: .; d_gene: .; v_gene: TRBV2; j_gene: TRBJ1-4; CDR3nt: TGTGCCAGCAGTGCAGGGCAACTAGGAGAAAAACTGTTTTTT; CDR3aa: CASSAGQLGEKLFF
abundance: .; d_gene: .; v_gene: TRBV23-1; j_gene: TRBJ2-3; CDR3nt: TGCGCCAGCAGTCAATGGCGACAGGTGGACACAGATACGCAGTATTTT; CDR3aa: CASSQWRQVDTDTQYF